This entry lists 17 T cell receptor beta chains sequenced from one sample in a study of blood T cell repertoires in COVID-19. Using immunoSEQ multiplex PCR, the repertoire was profiled, and TCRdb retains in-frame clones only, with some absent. The sample shows roughly 330,000 clones, 88% of them seen only once. Material: peripheral blood. These receptors originate from a woman between 45 and 65 years old with active or convalescent COVID-19.

This clone was counted between two and nine times. This chain joins TRBV7-2 and TRBJ2-2, with D hard to call. Germline V gene sequence: CDR1 SGHTA, CDR2 FQGNSA. V was pared by 5 bases and J by 2 bases, with 12 bases between. The CDR3 loop spans 15 amino acids. The CDR3 sequence: CASSPRLVNTGELFF. CDR3 nucleotides: TGTGCCAGCAGCCCCCGATTAGTAAACACCGGGGAGCTGTTTTTT.

The gene calls are TRBV29-1 and TRBJ2-1; TRBD2 aligns across 10 bases. V lost 7 bases, J lost 4 bases, and 7 bases stayed unmatched. Looked up from germline, CDR1 is SQVTM and CDR2 is ANQGSEA. The CDR3 has 14 amino acids. CDR3 DNA sequence: TGCAGCGCCGCTGAAGCGGGGGGGTACAATGAGCAGTTCTTC. Translation: CSAAEAGGYNEQFF.

The J gene is TRBJ2-7, the V gene TRBV4-1, with a possible D match to TRBD2 (6 bases). Trimming left V 4 bases short and J 4 bases short, with 11 bases between. Germline-derived CDR1 and CDR2 are MGHRA and YSYEKL. This CDR3 region has 13 residues. CDR3 nucleotides: TGCGCCAGCAGCCCGGACTACTCATACGAGCAGTACTTC. Translated: CASSPDYSYEQYF.

V usage is TRBV3-1 (or the pseudogene TRBV3-2) and J usage is TRBJ2-1, with a tentative D call TRBD2 (7 bases). V gave up 5 bases and J gave up 5 bases, with 19 bases separating them. Per germline, CDR1 LGHDT and CDR2 YNNKEL (reference sequence). This CDR3 comprises 16 residues. The CDR3 nucleotides are TGTGCCAGCAGCTCCCCGGGGGCGGGGGTAAACAATGAGCAGTTCTTC. It yields the protein CASSSPGAGVNNEQFF.

The rearrangement uses TRBV7-2 and TRBJ2-3, with 10 nucleotides matching TRBD2. The CDR3 covers 16 residues. The ends lost 3 bases at V and 2 bases at J; junction bases unmatched: 5. Per germline, CDR1 SGHTA and CDR2 FQGNSA. The CDR3 loop reads CASSLQLAGYTDTQYF. CDR3 in DNA: TGTGCCAGCAGCTTGCAACTAGCGGGGTACACAGATACGCAGTATTTT.

The chain has TRBV12-3 or TRBV12-4 and TRBJ1-1; tentative D call: TRBD1 (5 bases). V shed 3 bases and J shed 2 bases, with 7 bases lying between them. The CDR3 covers 13 residues. The CDR3 spells CASSFGTNTEAFF. The CDR3, as DNA: TGTGCCAGCAGTTTCGGGACTAACACTGAAGCTTTCTTT.

This chain uses TRBV2 with TRBJ2-7; 7 bases are a match to TRBD1. J gave up 3 bases and V 1 base, and 6 bases lay outside the gene matches. This CDR3 contains 15 residues. Per germline, CDR1 SNHLY and CDR2 FYNNEI. The CDR3 region has the DNA TGTGCCAGCAGTGAAGGGGGACAGTTAATCTACGAGCAGTACTTC. Amino acid sequence: CASSEGGQLIYEQYF.

The CDR3: CASSQAYNQPQHF. CDR3 DNA sequence: TGTGCCAGCAGCCAAGCTTACAATCAGCCCCAGCATTTT. This chain links TRBV3-1 (or the pseudogene TRBV3-2) with TRBJ1-5; D is undetermined. The CDR3 length is 13 residues. The V and J ends lost 1 base and 3 bases respectively, with 4 bases between them. The germline V gene encodes CDR1 LGHDT and CDR2 YNNKEL (reference sequence).

The CDR3 spells CASSLVRQEHGELFF. CDR3 DNA: TGTGCCAGCAGCTTAGTCCGACAGGAACACGGGGAGCTGTTTTTT. This chain links TRBV7-2 with TRBJ2-2, with a possible D match to TRBD1 (6 bases). The CDR3 spans 15 residues. V lost 1 base, J lost 7 bases, and 13 bases lay in between. The germline CDR1 and CDR2 sequences are SGHTA and FQGNSA.

The chain carries TRBV14 and TRBJ2-5; 7 nucleotides line up with TRBD2. The CDR3 has 16 amino acids. After removal of 1 base from V and 5 bases from J, the junction contained 10 bases not matched to a gene. Germline loops: CDR1 SGHDN, CDR2 FVKESK. For the CDR3, the DNA is TGTGCCAGCAGCCAAGTTGCTAGCGGTTGGCGGGAGACCCAGTACTTC. Translated: CASSQVASGWRETQYF.

On this clone: Additional DNA sequences in this sample encode the identical CDR3. The rearrangement uses TRBV7-3 and TRBJ1-1; TRBD1 agrees at 9 bases. The CDR3 runs 14 residues. Germline CDR1 SGHTA, CDR2 FQGTGA. The V segment lost 0 bases and the J segment 4 bases; nucleotides outside the gene matches: 0. DNA for the CDR3: TGTGCCAGCAGCTTAACGACAGGGGGCACTGAAGCTTTCTTT. It translates to CASSLTTGGTEAFF.

CDR3 sequence: CSVTGTYEQYF. CDR3 DNA sequence: TGCAGCGTCACAGGGACCTACGAGCAGTACTTC. The V and J genes are TRBV29-1 and TRBJ2-7; D is possibly TRBD1 (6 bases). The length of the CDR3 is 11 residues. Looked up from germline, CDR1 is SQVTM and CDR2 is ANQGSEA. Trimming removed 6 bases at V and 2 bases at J, with 8 bases between.

The chain has TRBV6-5 and TRBJ1-2; 8 bases are a match to TRBD1. The CDR3 totals 13 residues. Per germline, CDR1 MNHEY and CDR2 SVGAGI. V trimming: 5 bases; J trimming: 7 bases; junction bases outside the gene matches: 6. CDR3 sequence reads: CASSIRTGRGYTF. The CDR3 region has the DNA TGTGCCAGCAGTATTCGGACAGGGCGTGGCTACACCTTC.

The V and J genes are TRBV5-1 and TRBJ1-4; 7 positions agree with TRBD1. With 4 bases clipped from V and 8 bases from J, the junction kept 5 bases outside the gene matches. The CDR3 has 13 residues. Germline values: CDR1 SGHRS, CDR2 YFSETQ. The CDR3 sequence is CASSQRTGEKLFF. CDR3 DNA: TGCGCCAGCAGCCAACGGACAGGCGAAAAACTGTTTTTT.

The genes are TRBV2 and TRBJ2-1, with TRBD2 matching over 10 bases. The CDR3 covers 19 residues. Germline assignment: CDR1 SNHLY and CDR2 FYNNEI. The V segment lost 4 bases and the J segment 0 bases; nucleotides outside the gene matches: 12. CDR3 loop: CASSVEASGGPYSYNEQFF. CDR3 bases: TGTGCCAGCAGTGTAGAAGCTAGCGGGGGCCCCTACTCCTACAATGAGCAGTTCTTC.

This rearrangement joins TRBV7-2 to TRBJ1-1; TRBD1 agrees at 10 bases. This CDR3 spans 15 amino acids. Losses at the gene ends were 5 bases for V and 11 bases for J; bases not matched to a gene: 14. Germline V gives CDR1 SGHTA, CDR2 FQGNSA. The CDR3, as DNA: TGTGCCAGCAGCGGCCGGACAGGGGGACAAAAAAGGGCTTTCTTT. It specifies CASSGRTGGQKRAFF.

J is TRBJ1-1 and V is TRBV6-6, with a weak D call TRBD1 (6 bases). CDR1 is MNHNY and CDR2 is SVGAGI in the germline V gene (reference sequence). V gave up 11 bases and J gave up 5 bases, with 12 bases separating them. The CDR3 has 11 amino acids. The CDR3: CASERGTEAFF. CDR3 bases: TGTGCCTCCGAAAGGGGGACTGAAGCTTTCTTT.